The 11 T cell receptor beta chains presented below share a single source sample, sequenced in a study of OX40 agonist ivuxolimab in advanced cancers. Assay: immunoSEQ multiplex PCR; the TCRdb copy retains only in-frame clones and omits some. The sample yields 40,000 to 45,000 clones, more than 70% seen once. The material was CD4+ or CD8+ T cells sorted from blood, obtained in a trial of the OX40 agonist ivuxolimab. These receptors were collected from an adult with an advanced solid tumor such as melanoma, head and neck, liver or kidney cancer.

This rearrangement joins TRBV4-3 to TRBJ2-1; TRBD2 aligns across 14 bases. CDR3 length: 15 amino acids. CDR1 LGHNA and CDR2 YSLEER come from the germline V gene. V lost 4 bases, J lost 6 bases, and 2 bases stayed unmatched. CDR3 region: CASSRLAGGINEQFF. CDR3 nucleotides: TGCGCCAGCAGCCGACTAGCGGGAGGGATCAATGAGCAGTTCTTC.

Only one count was recorded for this clone. This sequence joins TRBV28 and TRBJ2-5, with D uncertain. V gave up 8 bases and J gave up 4 bases, with 14 bases separating them. This CDR3 spans 13 amino acids. Germline CDR1 is MDHEN and CDR2 is SYDVKM. CDR3 sequence: CASLRRAPETQYF. The CDR3 DNA follows: TGTGCCAGCCTTCGCCGGGCCCCAGAGACCCAGTACTTC.

The chain joins TRBV27 to TRBJ2-1; D gene ambiguous. The CDR3 has 13 amino acids. V was shortened by 7 bases and J by 2 bases, with 9 bases between the two germline ends. The germline V gene has CDR1 MNHEY and CDR2 SMNVEV (reference sequence). CDR3: CASTDTPYNEQFF. As DNA, the CDR3 is TGTGCCAGCACCGATACTCCCTACAATGAGCAGTTCTTC.

The genes are TRBV19 and TRBJ1-5; no firm D call. The CDR3 contains 15 residues. Trimming removed 4 bases at V and 0 bases at J, with 10 bases between. Per the germline V gene, CDR1 is LNHDA and CDR2 is SQIVND (reference sequence). DNA for the CDR3: TGTGCCAGTAGTAGAGCGCTACATAGCAATCAGCCCCAGCATTTT. Translation gives CASSRALHSNQPQHF.

The chain is built from TRBV28 and TRBJ1-2; perhaps TRBD1 as D (5 bases). With 6 bases removed from V and 3 bases from J, the gap between germline ends came to 17 bases. The CDR3 is made up of 15 amino acids. Germline V CDR1 and CDR2: MDHEN, SYDVKM. The chain's CDR3 is CASRADITEDYGYTF. The CDR3 DNA follows: TGTGCCAGCAGGGCGGACATTACGGAGGACTATGGCTACACCTTC.

V and J are TRBV2 and TRBJ2-7; 7 positions match TRBD2. The V gene end was trimmed by 6 bases and the J gene end by 5 bases; junction bases not matched to a gene: 4. This CDR3 comprises 12 residues. CDR1 SNHLY and CDR2 FYNNEI come from the germline V gene. The CDR3 sequence is CASSGSGNEQYF. DNA of the CDR3: TGTGCCAGCAGCGGGAGCGGGAACGAGCAGTACTTC.

In this sample, this clone turned up once. This sequence joins TRBV19 and TRBJ1-2, with TRBD1 as a possible D gene (5 bases). This CDR3 has 13 residues. The germline V and J ends were trimmed by 5 bases and 5 bases, with 12 bases remaining between them. Germline V lookup: CDR1 LNHDA, CDR2 SQIVND (reference sequence). The CDR3 is CASSPGTRYGYTF. CDR3 DNA: TGTGCCAGTAGTCCCGGGACGCGGTATGGCTACACCTTC. Together with reference TRBV19 and TRBJ1-2, the CDR3 gives the full variable domain: DGGITQSPKYLFRKEGQNVTLSCEQNLNHDAMYWYRQDPGQGLRLIYYSQIVNDFQKGDIAEGYSVSREKKESFPLTVTSAQKNPTAFYLCASSPGTRYGYTFGSGTRLTVV.

This chain links TRBV5-1 with TRBJ1-3; D not resolved. From germline, CDR1 is SGHRS and CDR2 YFSETQ. The CDR3 spans 14 residues. Trimming took 4 bases from V and 2 from J, leaving 10 bases between them. CDR3 protein: CASSTNGAGNTIYF. For the CDR3, the DNA is TGCGCCAGCAGCACCAACGGGGCTGGAAACACCATATATTTT.

The V gene is TRBV4-2, the J gene TRBJ2-4, with no clear D. Germline CDR1 LGHNA, CDR2 YNFKEQ. The CDR3 length is 16 residues. Trimming took off 0 bases at V and 0 bases at J, with 9 bases between the two ends. CDR3 region: CASSQDAERAKNIQYF. The CDR3 coding sequence is TGTGCCAGCAGCCAAGATGCCGAGAGAGCCAAAAACATTCAGTACTTC.

The chain has TRBV29-1 and TRBJ2-3; the D gene is possibly TRBD2 (6 bases). CDR3 length: 16 residues. Germline V CDR1 and CDR2: SQVTM, ANQGSEA. With 1 base removed from V and 4 bases from J, the gap between germline ends came to 18 bases. The CDR3 sequence is CSVEGLEGPLSDTQYF. The DNA for the CDR3 is TGCAGCGTTGAAGGTCTGGAGGGCCCTCTTTCAGATACGCAGTATTTT.

CDR3 amino acids: CASSPGRSYNEQFF. Written as DNA, the CDR3 is TGTGCCAGCAGCCCGGGACGGTCCTACAATGAGCAGTTCTTC. V is TRBV7-9 and J is TRBJ2-1; possibly TRBD1 or TRBD2 for D (5 bases each). V lost 5 bases to trimming and J lost 1 base, with 9 bases between them. The CDR3 is made up of 14 amino acids. Germline CDR1 reads SEHNR; CDR2 reads FQNEAQ (reference sequence).